The rows below give T cell receptor beta chains drawn from one sample of a study of T cells in Graves' hyperthyroidism and ophthalmopathy. MiXCR was run by TCRdb on the multiplex PCR reads, yielding one entry per CDR3 protein. The table has 380,000 or so distinct CDR3 sequences, 15% to 20% seen once. The sample was blood. Receptor source: a woman aged 18-29 years with Graves' hyperthyroidism. CDR3s include the opening cysteine and the closing phenylalanine or tryptophan. The order of the fields is clone size, D gene, J gene, V gene, CDR3 DNA, CDR3 protein. D genes are given only for firm matches. A row's size may be missing; if present it is once, few, many or a size class.

>-|-|TRBJ2-2|TRBV27
TGTGCCAGCAGTTCCATGGGGGCGGTCACCGGGGAGCTGTTTTTT
CASSSMGAVTGELFF
>few|TRBD2|TRBJ2-5|TRBV5-1
TGCGCCAGCAGCTTGGGAAGACTAGCGGCGCTCCAAGAGACCCAGTACTTC
CASSLGRLAALQETQYF
>-|-|TRBJ2-7|TRBV6-2/TRBV6-3
TGTGCCAGCAGTACTCTGGGGGGCCCCGGCGACGAGCAGTACTTC
CASSTLGGPGDEQYF
>-|TRBD1|TRBJ1-1|TRBV5-1
TGCGCCAGCAGCTTGGAACAGGGGCCGGGCCCTGAAGCTTTCTTT
CASSLEQGPGPEAFF
>once|-|TRBJ1-2|TRBV18
TGTGCCAGCTCACCACGGGCAGGCGAGACCCTAAGGAATGGCTACACCTTC
CASSPRAGETLRNGYTF
>-|-|TRBJ2-5|TRBV28
TGTGCCAGCAGTACCCGACTACACCAAGCGGCCCAGTACTTC
CASSTRLHQAAQYF
>many|-|TRBJ1-2|TRBV7-2
TGTGCCAGCAGCTCCTGGGAGGGCTATGGCTACACCTTC
CASSSWEGYGYTF
>many|-|TRBJ2-2|TRBV12-3/TRBV12-4
TGTGCCAGCAGTTTACAGGGGGGGGCCGGGGAGCTGTTTTTT
CASSLQGGAGELFF
>few|TRBD1|TRBJ2-2|TRBV6-1
TGTGCCAGCAATATCGGGACAGTTGCCGGGGAGCTGTTTTTT
CASNIGTVAGELFF
>many|-|TRBJ2-7|TRBV30
TGTGCCTGGGGAGGGGGCTACGAGCAGTACTTC
CAWGGGYEQYF
>-|TRBD1|TRBJ2-1|TRBV5-1
TGCGCCAGTGGGACAGTAGGGTTGAATGAGCAGTGCTTC
CASGTVGLNEQCF
>-|-|TRBJ1-1|TRBV6-1
TGTGCCAGCACCCCGGGAGGTTTGAACACTGAAGCTTTCTTT
CASTPGGLNTEAFF
>-|-|TRBJ2-5|TRBV12-3/TRBV12-4
TGTGCCAGCAGTCTCCAAGCGGCGACCCAGTACTTC
CASSLQAATQYF
>-|-|TRBJ2-7|TRBV28
TGTGCCAGCAGTTTACGGGACGGGGTCGGGTACGAGCAGTACTTC
CASSLRDGVGYEQYF
>few|-|TRBJ2-2|TRBV10-3
TGTGCCTCCTCTCCCCTGAGAATTTTAAACACCGGGGAGCTGTTTTTT
CASSPLRILNTGELFF
>many|-|TRBJ2-7|TRBV20-1
TGCAGTGCTAGGGACCAGTCTCGCGAGCAGTACTTC
CSARDQSREQYF
>many|TRBD1|TRBJ2-7|TRBV7-9
TGTGCCAGCAGCTCCACGACAGGGGCCTACGAGCAGTACTTC
CASSSTTGAYEQYF
>many|-|TRBJ2-5|TRBV27
TGTGCCAGCAGTTTACAAGAGAGTAGGGAGACCCAGTACTTC
CASSLQESRETQYF
>many|-|TRBJ1-1|TRBV19
TGTGCCAGTAGTATAGGGAGGGCGAACACTGAAGCTTTCTTT
CASSIGRANTEAFF
>many|-|TRBJ2-7|TRBV12-3/TRBV12-4
TGTGCCAGCAATCCCCGGCACGAGCAGTACTTC
CASNPRHEQYF
>many|-|TRBJ1-5|TRBV6-1
TGTGCCAGCAGTGAACCCTGGGGGAGGGTGAGCAATCAGCCCCAGCATTTT
CASSEPWGRVSNQPQHF
>many|-|TRBJ1-5|TRBV27
TGTGCCAGCAGTCCGAATCCCACGGTAGCCCAGCATTTT
CASSPNPTVAQHF
>many|-|TRBJ2-2|TRBV6-2/TRBV6-3
TGTGCCAGCAGTTACGGGCGGGACACCGGGGAGCTGTTTTTT
CASSYGRDTGELFF
>once|-|TRBJ1-5|TRBV2
TGTGCCAGCAGTGCAGGGGTCAATCAGCCCCAGCATTTT
CASSAGVNQPQHF
>many|TRBD2|TRBJ2-5|TRBV10-3
TGTGCCATCGGACTAGCGGGGGGATACCAAGAGACCCAGTACTTC
CAIGLAGGYQETQYF
>-|TRBD1|TRBJ1-1|TRBV28
TGTGCCAGCAGGACCGCACAGGGGATGAACACTGAAGCTTTCTTT
CASRTAQGMNTEAFF
>many|-|TRBJ2-7|TRBV10-2
TGCGCCAGCAGTGTATATGGAGGGGAAGTTTGGTACGAGCAGTACTTC
CASSVYGGEVWYEQYF
>-|TRBD2|TRBJ2-7|TRBV6-1
TGTGCCAGCAGCCTTAGCGGGGGGGGTCGCTACGAGCAGTACTTC
CASSLSGGGRYEQYF
>many|-|TRBJ1-5|TRBV12-3/TRBV12-4
TGTGCCAGCAGACCTGGTCGGCGCAATCAGCCCCAGCATTTT
CASRPGRRNQPQHF
>once|-|TRBJ1-5|TRBV28
TGTGCCAGCAGTTTGATTGGGTTTGCCAATCAGCCCCAGCATTTT
CASSLIGFANQPQHF
>few|TRBD1|TRBJ1-6|TRBV6-5
TGTGCCAGCAGTTACGCATTTACCGGGACAGGGATCTCACCCCTCCACTTT
CASSYAFTGTGISPLHF